The sequence of this T cell receptor beta chain was determined in a study of T cells after yellow fever vaccination. This clonotype came up a few times. Its matching antigen is unknown. It was through 5'RACE template switching that TCR cDNA was made, with a universal primer site and UMIs added. From the 5' RACE reads, TCRdb called clonotypes with MiXCR, one entry per CDR3 protein. The sample records 350,000 to 450,000 distinct CDR3 sequences, roughly 6.1% being singletons. J was trimmed by 4 bases and V by 8 bases; bases with no gene match: 7. Germline CDR1 LNHNV, CDR2 YYDKDF (reference sequence). The CDR3 has 15 residues. Findings and limits, study-wide: The study re-detected most primary-vaccination clones after the booster (about 95% CD4, roughly 88% CD8). Only a small proportion of the clonotypes turned up in both the CD4 and the CD8 compartments, likely arising from convergent recombination.

The sequence derives from a young man who received the YFV17D yellow fever vaccine. The sequencing here drew on PBMCs, taken 5 days after the yellow fever booster vaccination. The J gene is TRBJ2-1, the V gene TRBV15, with TRBD2 matching 11 bases. The CDR3 sequence: CATGLAGSRYNEQFF. The CDR3 bases are TGTGCCACCGGACTAGCGGGCAGCCGGTACAATGAGCAGTTCTTC.